This T cell receptor (beta chain) was recorded in a study of blood T cell repertoires in COVID-19. Whole-study context: Acute-phase and convalescent COVID-19 samples originated in the United States, Italy and Spain. The analysed material was cDNA or gDNA that came from T cells, B-cell-depleted T cells, or PBMCs.

CDR3 length: 12 amino acids. The germline V gene encodes CDR1 MNHEY and CDR2 SVGAGI. V lost 4 bases and J 5 bases, leaving 8 bases between the germline ends. For this clone: This same CDR3 is encoded by further DNA sequences in the sample.

Authors' data handling: Estimation of nucleated cell counts was performed using reference gene primer amplification. The protocol was immunoSEQ multiplex PCR, while the TCRdb copy is restricted to in-frame clones and leaves out a portion. That table supplies the V and J calls and clone size; D and trimming were determined from the DNA. The repertoire holds under 250,000 clones, with 80% to 85% as singletons. What was sequenced was peripheral blood. The rearrangement links TRBV6-5 to TRBJ1-1, with a possible D match to TRBD1 (5 bases). The receptor was derived from a middle-aged man with acute or convalescent COVID-19. The CDR3 DNA is TGTGCCAGCAGTTTCGGGGGGACTGAAGCTTTCTTT. Its protein product is CASSFGGTEAFF.